A single sample gave rise to the 29 T cell receptor beta chains below, sequenced in a study of pediatric ulcerative colitis. Sequenced by immunoSEQ multiplex PCR; TCRdb stores in-frame clones only, minus some. The sample yields 55,000 to 70,000 clones, around 87% seen once. Sequencing used blood. The receptors originated from a boy aged 5-17 years who was a control in a study of pediatric ulcerative colitis.

The chain links TRBV6-4 to TRBJ2-3; the D gene is possibly TRBD1 (6 bases). Trimming shortened V by 0 bases and J by 4 bases, and 14 bases separated the two germline ends. The CDR3 runs to 16 residues. In germline, CDR1 is MRHNA, CDR2 SNTAGT. The CDR3 spells CASSDSTGGVPDTQYF. The CDR3 DNA reads TGTGCCAGCAGTGACTCGACAGGAGGTGTTCCAGATACGCAGTATTTT.

J is TRBJ2-3 and V is TRBV10-3, with D hard to call. Germline lookup yields CDR1 ENHRY and CDR2 SYGVKD. The CDR3 is 15 amino acids. V lost 4 bases to trimming and J lost 0 bases, with 11 bases between them. The CDR3 DNA is TGTGCCATCAGTGGAGAACAAATGAGCACAGATACGCAGTATTTT. It translates to CAISGEQMSTDTQYF.

The V and J genes are TRBV6-5 and TRBJ2-7; maybe TRBD2 (6 bases). The CDR3 covers 15 residues. The germline V and J ends were trimmed by 2 bases and 2 bases, with 13 bases remaining between them. CDR1 is MNHEY, CDR2 SVGAGI, per germline. The CDR3 nucleotides are TGTGCCAGCAGTTACAGGCGGGACCTACCCTACGAGCAGTACTTC. This sequence encodes CASSYRRDLPYEQYF.

This chain connects TRBV27 to TRBJ1-4; 7 nucleotides line up with TRBD1. There are 19 residues in the CDR3. Germline CDR1 is MNHEY and CDR2 is SMNVEV (reference sequence). The ends lost 5 bases at V and 0 bases at J; junction bases unmatched: 15. CDR3 DNA: TGTGCCAGCAGTCGGCGCCTCGGGACAGACTTTACAACTAATGAAAAACTGTTTTTT. It translates to CASSRRLGTDFTTNEKLFF.

The V and J genes are TRBV11-2 and TRBJ2-2; D uncertain. Germline CDR1 reads SGHAT; CDR2 reads FQNNGV. V was cut by 5 bases and J by 6 bases, with 13 bases left in between. The CDR3 loop spans 14 amino acids. Here the CDR3 reads CASSNPRRSGELFF. The CDR3, as DNA: TGTGCCAGCAGCAACCCTCGACGGTCCGGGGAGCTGTTTTTT.

This clone is a singleton in its sample. This rearrangement joins TRBV7-3 to TRBJ2-7; D ambiguous. Germline values: CDR1 SGHTA, CDR2 FQGTGA. This CDR3 has 15 amino acids. V dropped 1 base and J dropped 2 bases, with 12 bases sitting between them. The CDR3 DNA sequence: TGTGCCAGCAGCTTAAATGTAGGAGACACCTACGAGCAGTACTTC. Its protein product is CASSLNVGDTYEQYF.

The chain links TRBV20-1 to TRBJ2-7; D is unresolved. The CDR3 is 10 residues long. Germline V CDR1 and CDR2: DFQATT, SNEGSKA (reference sequence). V shed 5 bases and J shed 1 base, with 3 bases lying between them. CDR3 coding DNA: TGCAGTGCTGGTTCCTACGAGCAGTACTTC. It yields the protein CSAGSYEQYF.

J is TRBJ2-7 and V is TRBV5-4; tentative D call: TRBD2 (5 bases). Looked up from germline, CDR1 is SGHNT and CDR2 is YYREEE (reference sequence). This CDR3 has 14 residues. V was clipped by 1 base and J by 2 bases, with 10 bases between them. DNA for the CDR3: TGTGCCAGCAGCTTGATCGGTAGCGCCTACGAGCAGTACTTC. Its translation is CASSLIGSAYEQYF. Full variable domain (rest looked up from reference TRBV5-4 and TRBJ2-7): ETGVTQSPTHLIKTRGQQVTLRCSSQSGHNTVSWYQQALGQGPQFIFQYYREEENGRGNFPPRFSGLQFPNYSSELNVNALELDDSALYLCASSLIGSAYEQYFGPGTRLTVT.

The chain carries TRBV4-1 and TRBJ1-5, with D unresolved. V lost 5 bases and J 0 bases, leaving 11 bases between the germline ends. The CDR3 has 15 amino acids. CDR1 is MGHRA and CDR2 is YSYEKL in the germline V gene. As DNA, the CDR3 is TGCGCCAGCAGCGTATCTCAGTCTAGCAATCAGCCCCAGCATTTT. The encoded protein is CASSVSQSSNQPQHF.

This chain joins TRBV18 and TRBJ1-2; 9 bases are a match to TRBD1. The V segment lost 3 bases and the J segment 2 bases; nucleotides outside the gene matches: 1. The CDR3 totals 14 residues. Germline assignment: CDR1 KGHSH and CDR2 LQKENI. In DNA, the CDR3 is TGTGCCAGCTCACCCGGGACAGGGAACTATGGCTACACCTTC. Protein: CASSPGTGNYGYTF.

J is TRBJ1-6 and V is TRBV18, with TRBD1 matching over 9 bases. Germline CDR1 and CDR2: KGHSH and LQKENI. The V and J ends lost 2 bases and 9 bases, in that order; junction bases with no gene match: 5. CDR3 length equals 15 residues. As DNA, the CDR3 is TGTGCCAGCTCACCAACAGGGGGCGATGGTTCACCCCTCCACTTT. Its translation is CASSPTGGDGSPLHF. The variable domain in full, with the rest retrieved from reference TRBV18 and TRBJ1-6, is NAGVMQNPRHLVRRRGQEARLRCSPMKGHSHVYWYRQLPEEGLKFMVYLQKENIIDESGMPKERFSAEFPKEGPSILRIQQVVRGDSAAYFCASSPTGGDGSPLHFGNGTRLTVT.

V gene TRBV27 combines with J gene TRBJ2-1; 8 nucleotides match TRBD2. The CDR3 runs 16 residues. Germline V gene sequence: CDR1 MNHEY, CDR2 SMNVEV (reference sequence). With 3 bases clipped from V and 6 bases from J, the junction kept 10 bases outside the gene matches. CDR3 nucleotides: TGTGCCAGCAGTTTGGTAGCGGGACTTATTGGCAATGAGCAGTTCTTC. Translated, it gives CASSLVAGLIGNEQFF.

The chain employs TRBV19 and TRBJ1-6, with D tentatively TRBD1 (6 bases). From germline, CDR1 is LNHDA and CDR2 SQIVND (reference sequence). The CDR3 is 15 amino acids. V was shortened by 5 bases and J by 9 bases, with 17 bases between the two germline ends. The CDR3 sequence: CASSARGFRGSPLHF. CDR3 bases: TGTGCCAGTAGTGCCAGGGGTTTCAGGGGTTCACCCCTCCACTTT.

This chain connects TRBV5-6 to TRBJ1-2, with no clear D. This CDR3 comprises 12 residues. V lost 2 bases to trimming and J lost 6 bases, with 8 bases between them. CDR1 SGHDT and CDR2 YYEEEE come from the germline V gene. Written as DNA, the CDR3 is TGTGCCAGCAGCTTAATTAGGGATGGCTACACCTTC. It codes for CASSLIRDGYTF.

V is TRBV11-2 and J is TRBJ1-6; the D is unclear. The CDR3 runs 19 residues. CDR1 is SGHAT, CDR2 FQNNGV, per germline. V lost 0 bases to trimming and J lost 7 bases, with 22 bases between them. The DNA for the CDR3 is TGTGCCAGCAGCTTAGATCTTCCCCCTCTCCGGCGACGGAATTCACCCCTCCACTTT. Its protein is CASSLDLPPLRRRNSPLHF.

The gene calls are TRBV5-1 and TRBJ1-2; D is possibly TRBD1 (6 bases). Germline-derived CDR1 and CDR2 are SGHRS and YFSETQ. V lost 6 bases, J lost 2 bases, and 11 bases lay in between. CDR3 length equals 13 residues. The CDR3 coding sequence is TGCGCCAGCACAACAGGGTCCAACTATGGCTACACCTTC. Translating it yields CASTTGSNYGYTF.

The chain is built from TRBV12-5 and TRBJ2-4; no reliable D call. Per the germline V gene, CDR1 is LGHNT and CDR2 is FRNRAP. CDR3 length: 18 residues. Trimming took off 2 bases at V and 2 bases at J, with 19 bases between the two ends. CDR3 DNA: TGTGCTAGTGGTTTGATTTTCGGCCGATCGGAGCCCAAAAACATTCAGTACTTC. It is translated as CASGLIFGRSEPKNIQYF. Drawing the rest from reference TRBV12-5 and TRBJ2-4, the complete variable domain is DARVTQTPRHKVTEMGQEVTMRCQPILGHNTVFWYRQTMMQGLELLAYFRNRAPLDDSGMPKDRFSAEMPDATLATLKIQPSEPRDSAVYFCASGLIFGRSEPKNIQYFGAGTRLSVL.

This chain joins TRBV5-1 and TRBJ2-7; unclear D gene. V shed 7 bases and J shed 0 bases, with 11 bases lying between them. The V gene's germline CDR1 is SGHRS and CDR2 YFSETQ. There are 13 residues in the CDR3. The CDR3, as DNA: TGCGCCAGCGGCCGTGACCTCTCCTACGAGCAGTACTTC. Residues: CASGRDLSYEQYF.

The chain joins TRBV14 to TRBJ2-7, with a tentative D call TRBD1 (6 bases). From germline, CDR1 is SGHDN and CDR2 FVKESK. CDR3 length: 15 residues. Between the trimmed V and J ends, which lost 3 bases and 3 bases, there was a span of 15 bases. The CDR3 here is CASSQYRTAYYEQYF. As DNA, the CDR3 is TGTGCCAGCAGCCAGTATCGGACAGCCTACTACGAGCAGTACTTC.

The V and J genes are TRBV9 and TRBJ1-3, with TRBD1 as a possible D gene (6 bases). V was trimmed by 3 bases and J by 0 bases, leaving 25 bases between them. The V gene's germline CDR1 is SGDLS and CDR2 YYNGEE. This CDR3 is 20 amino acids long. CDR3 nucleotides: TGTGCCAGCAGCGGATTCCAAGGGGGAACAGCTGAGTTCTCTGGAAACACCATATATTTT. This codes for CASSGFQGGTAEFSGNTIYF.

The chain combines TRBV29-1 with TRBJ1-1; TRBD1 agrees at 10 bases. Germline loops: CDR1 SQVTM, CDR2 ANQGSEA. The J segment lost 4 bases and the V segment lost 1 base, leaving 3 bases of the junction unmatched. The CDR3 is 14 residues long. CDR3 amino acids: CSVEGGQGLTEAFF. The CDR3 DNA reads TGCAGCGTTGAAGGGGGACAGGGGCTCACTGAAGCTTTCTTT. Using reference TRBV29-1 and TRBJ1-1 for the parts outside the CDR3, the full variable domain is SAVISQKPSRDICQRGTSLTIQCQVDSQVTMMFWYRQQPGQSLTLIATANQGSEATYESGFVIDKFPISRPNLTFSTLTVSNMSPEDSSIYLCSVEGGQGLTEAFFGQGTRLTVV.

This chain connects TRBV28 to TRBJ2-7, with D perhaps TRBD2 (5 bases). This CDR3 is built from 12 residues. Trimming cost V 3 bases and J 7 bases, with 10 bases left between them. Germline V gene sequence: CDR1 MDHEN, CDR2 SYDVKM. CDR3 coding DNA: TGTGCCAGCAGTTTCGCGGGCCTGGAGCAGTACTTC. Protein product: CASSFAGLEQYF.

The rearrangement uses TRBV18 and TRBJ1-2; D is unclear. Germline assignment: CDR1 KGHSH and CDR2 LQKENI. The CDR3 runs 15 residues. V lost 3 bases and J lost 0, with 11 bases in between. CDR3 region: CASSPVGRPNYGYTF. Written as DNA, the CDR3 is TGTGCCAGCTCACCGGTAGGCAGACCTAACTATGGCTACACCTTC.

The chain employs TRBV28 and TRBJ1-5; D gene ambiguous. The CDR3 sequence is 12 residues long. The germline V gene has CDR1 MDHEN and CDR2 SYDVKM. V lost 6 bases and J 5 bases, leaving 8 bases between the germline ends. The CDR3 region has the DNA TGTGCCAGCAGCCTGAGATATCAGCCCCAGCATTTT. Its translation: CASSLRYQPQHF.

The rearrangement uses TRBV11-3 and TRBJ2-7, with a possible D match to TRBD1 (5 bases). Trimming cost V 0 bases and J 7 bases, with 13 bases left between them. The CDR3 sequence is 14 residues long. Germline values: CDR1 SGHNT, CDR2 YENEEA. CDR3 protein: CASSLDPTGGEQYF. CDR3 bases: TGTGCCAGCAGCTTAGATCCCACAGGTGGAGAGCAGTACTTC.

This chain uses TRBV6-6 with TRBJ1-1, with 10 bases identical to TRBD1. This CDR3 comprises 15 residues. Trimming took 6 bases from V and 2 from J; bases not matched to a gene: 6. CDR1 and CDR2 (germline): MNHNY, SVGAGI (reference sequence). The CDR3 nucleotides are TGTGCCAGCAGGGGACAGGGGCTGAGAAACACTGAAGCTTTCTTT. Amino acid sequence: CASRGQGLRNTEAFF.

J is TRBJ2-5 and V is TRBV4-1, with D perhaps matching TRBD1 (6 bases). The last part of the DNA fits TRBJ2-7 better; the J call may be wrong. Per germline, CDR1 MGHRA and CDR2 YSYEKL. The length of the CDR3 is 19 residues. CDR3 region: CASSHATGNHFSVSYEQYF. CDR3 in DNA: TGCGCCAGCAGCCACGCAACAGGGAACCATTTCTCGGTCTCCTACGAGCAGTACTTC.

The V and J genes are TRBV19 and TRBJ1-1; a weak D match, TRBD1 (6 bases). V was trimmed by 9 bases and J by 1 base, leaving 9 bases between them. The CDR3 loop spans 12 amino acids. Germline CDR1 LNHDA, CDR2 SQIVND (reference sequence). Written as DNA, the CDR3 is TGTGCCAGCATACAGGGGAACACTGAAGCTTTCTTT. It is translated as CASIQGNTEAFF.

The chain links TRBV4-1 to TRBJ2-5; maybe TRBD1 (6 bases). Germline CDR1 is MGHRA and CDR2 is YSYEKL. Trimming took 2 bases from V and 2 from J, leaving 9 bases between them. The CDR3 is 14 amino acids. Written as DNA, the CDR3 is TGCGCCAGCAGCCAACCGGGACAACAAGAGACCCAGTACTTC. Its protein product is CASSQPGQQETQYF.